This TCR beta chain was profiled in a study of shared clonotypes between healthy human individuals. About the research overall: Donors consisted of two women and three men between 18 and 49. Three plates each covered CD4 naive and memory; CD8 naive two, CD8 memory one.

The CDR3 sequence is 16 residues long. Germline CDR1 and CDR2: MDHEN and SYDVKM. The V and J ends lost 4 bases and 0 bases respectively, with 13 bases between them. The run depth of the assay was deep. Libraries were prepared by immunoSEQ multiplex PCR; TCRdb keeps only in-frame clonotypes and omits some of them. The sample yields about 2.4 million clones, 93% seen once. V is TRBV28 and J is TRBJ1-5; D gene unclear. This clonotype was obtained from a man aged 18-30 years in good health. Some clones in this sample may be carry-over from other donors' samples. The sequencing sample was made of naive CD4+ T cells from PBMCs. The subset: CD45RA+ positively selected. The CDR3 nucleotides are TGTGCCAGCAGTTCGGGCATCGGTCTTAGCAATCAGCCCCAGCATTTT. Amino acid sequence: CASSSGIGLSNQPQHF.